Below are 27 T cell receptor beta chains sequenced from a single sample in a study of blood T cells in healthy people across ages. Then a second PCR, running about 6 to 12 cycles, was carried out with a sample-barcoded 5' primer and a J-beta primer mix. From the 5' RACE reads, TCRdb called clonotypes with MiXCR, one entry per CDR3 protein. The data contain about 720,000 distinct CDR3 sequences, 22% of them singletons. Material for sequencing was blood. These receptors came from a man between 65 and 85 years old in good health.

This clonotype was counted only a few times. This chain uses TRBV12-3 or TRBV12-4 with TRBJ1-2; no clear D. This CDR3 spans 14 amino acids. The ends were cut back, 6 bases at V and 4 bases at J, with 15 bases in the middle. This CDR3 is CASSYMGGGYGYTF. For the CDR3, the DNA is TGTGCCAGCAGCTACATGGGAGGTGGCTATGGCTACACCTTC.

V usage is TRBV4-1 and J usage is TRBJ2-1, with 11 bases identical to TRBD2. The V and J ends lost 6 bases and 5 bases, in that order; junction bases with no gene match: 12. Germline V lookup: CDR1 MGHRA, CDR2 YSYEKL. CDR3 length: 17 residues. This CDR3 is CASSRSVKLAGDNEQFF. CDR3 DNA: TGCGCCAGCAGTCGATCAGTAAAACTAGCGGGGGACAATGAGCAGTTCTTC.

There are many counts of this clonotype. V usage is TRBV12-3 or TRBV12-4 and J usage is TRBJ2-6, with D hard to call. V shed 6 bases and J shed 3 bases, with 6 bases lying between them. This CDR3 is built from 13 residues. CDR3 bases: TGTGCCAGCAGCCAATATGGGGCCAACGTCCTGACTTTC. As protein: CASSQYGANVLTF.

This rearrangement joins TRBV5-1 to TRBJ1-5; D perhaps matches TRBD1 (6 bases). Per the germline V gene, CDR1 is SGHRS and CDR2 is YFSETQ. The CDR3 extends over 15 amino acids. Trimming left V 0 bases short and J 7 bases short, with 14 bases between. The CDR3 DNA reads TGCGCCAGCAGCTTGGGGGGGGACACCTGGCAGCCCCAGCATTTT. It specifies CASSLGGDTWQPQHF.

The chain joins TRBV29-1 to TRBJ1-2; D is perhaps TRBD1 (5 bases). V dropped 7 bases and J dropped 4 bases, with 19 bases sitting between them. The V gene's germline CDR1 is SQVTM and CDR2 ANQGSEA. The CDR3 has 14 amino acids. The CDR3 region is CSATQPRGGYGYTF. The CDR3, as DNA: TGCAGCGCAACCCAACCGCGGGGGGGCTATGGCTACACCTTC.

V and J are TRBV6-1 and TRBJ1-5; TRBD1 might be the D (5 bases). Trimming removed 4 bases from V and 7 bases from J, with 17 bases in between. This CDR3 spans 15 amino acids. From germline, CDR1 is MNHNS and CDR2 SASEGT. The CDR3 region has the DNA TGTGCCAGCAGTGCCACCGGGACCGCTATACAGCCCCAGCATTTT. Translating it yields CASSATGTAIQPQHF.

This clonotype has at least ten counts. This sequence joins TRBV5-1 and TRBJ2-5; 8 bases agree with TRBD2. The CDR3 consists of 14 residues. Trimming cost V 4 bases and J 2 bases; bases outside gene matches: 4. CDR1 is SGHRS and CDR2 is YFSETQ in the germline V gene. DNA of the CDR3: TGCGCCAGCAGCACTAGCGGAGATCAAGAGACCCAGTACTTC. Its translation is CASSTSGDQETQYF.

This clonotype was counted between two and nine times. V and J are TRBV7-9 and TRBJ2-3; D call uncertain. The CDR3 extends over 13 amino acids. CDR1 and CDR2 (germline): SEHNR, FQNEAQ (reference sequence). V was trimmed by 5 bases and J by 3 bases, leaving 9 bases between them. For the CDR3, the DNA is TGTGCCAGCAGCCCCGTTTTTACAGATACGCAGTATTTT. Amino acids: CASSPVFTDTQYF.

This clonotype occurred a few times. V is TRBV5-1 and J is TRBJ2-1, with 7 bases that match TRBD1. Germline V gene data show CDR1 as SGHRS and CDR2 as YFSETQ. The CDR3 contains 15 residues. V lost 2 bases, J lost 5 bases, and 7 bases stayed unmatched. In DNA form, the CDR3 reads TGCGCCAGCAGCTTAGACCCTGGGACAGACAATGAGCAGTTCTTC. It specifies CASSLDPGTDNEQFF. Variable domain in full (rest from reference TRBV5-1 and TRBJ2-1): KAGVTQTPRYLIKTRGQQVTLSCSPISGHRSVSWYQQTPGQGLQFLFEYFSETQRNKGNFPGRFSGRQFSNSRSEMNVSTLELGDSALYLCASSLDPGTDNEQFFGPGTRLTVL.

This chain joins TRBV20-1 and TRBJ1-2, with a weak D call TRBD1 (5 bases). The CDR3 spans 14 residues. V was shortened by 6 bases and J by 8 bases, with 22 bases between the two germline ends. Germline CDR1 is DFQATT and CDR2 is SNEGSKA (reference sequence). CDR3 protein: CSAIPSGPTLGYTF. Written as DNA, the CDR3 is TGCAGTGCCATTCCGTCGGGACCCACGCTAGGCTACACCTTC.

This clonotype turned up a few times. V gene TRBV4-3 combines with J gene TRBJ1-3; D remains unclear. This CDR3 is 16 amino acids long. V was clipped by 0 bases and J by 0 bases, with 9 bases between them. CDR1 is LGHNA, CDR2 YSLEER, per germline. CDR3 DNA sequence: TGCGCCAGCAGCCAAGATTTCGGCGGCTCTGGAAACACCATATATTTT. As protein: CASSQDFGGSGNTIYF.

The CDR3 protein is CSVGGQGRRDEQYF. The CDR3 bases are TGCAGCGTGGGAGGACAGGGTCGTCGAGACGAGCAGTACTTC. V gene TRBV29-1 combines with J gene TRBJ2-7; 8 bases match TRBD1. V trimming: 6 bases; J trimming: 5 bases; junction bases outside the gene matches: 12. The CDR3 is 14 residues long. Germline V gene sequence: CDR1 SQVTM, CDR2 ANQGSEA.

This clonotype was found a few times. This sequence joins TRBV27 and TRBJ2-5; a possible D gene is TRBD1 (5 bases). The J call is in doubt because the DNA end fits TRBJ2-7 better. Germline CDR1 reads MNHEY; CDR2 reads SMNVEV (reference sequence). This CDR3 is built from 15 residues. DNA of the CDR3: TGTGCCAGCAGTTACCGCCCAGGGATCCCCTACGAGCAGTACTTC. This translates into CASSYRPGIPYEQYF.

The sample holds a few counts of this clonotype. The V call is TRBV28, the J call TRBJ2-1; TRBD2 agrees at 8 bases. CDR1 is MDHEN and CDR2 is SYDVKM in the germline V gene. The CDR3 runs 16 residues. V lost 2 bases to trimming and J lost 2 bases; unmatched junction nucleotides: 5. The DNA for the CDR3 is TGTGCCAGCAGTTTAGGAAGTAGCGGGGCCTACAATGAGCAGTTCTTC. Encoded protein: CASSLGSSGAYNEQFF.

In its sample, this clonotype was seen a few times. CDR3 residues: CSASLTGEGYNEQFF. The CDR3 bases are TGCAGTGCTAGTTTAACGGGAGAGGGCTACAATGAGCAGTTCTTC. The gene calls are TRBV20-1 and TRBJ2-1, with D possibly TRBD2 on 6 matching bases. This CDR3 has 15 residues. The germline V gene encodes CDR1 DFQATT and CDR2 SNEGSKA (reference sequence). The germline V and J ends were trimmed by 3 bases and 3 bases, with 15 bases remaining between them.

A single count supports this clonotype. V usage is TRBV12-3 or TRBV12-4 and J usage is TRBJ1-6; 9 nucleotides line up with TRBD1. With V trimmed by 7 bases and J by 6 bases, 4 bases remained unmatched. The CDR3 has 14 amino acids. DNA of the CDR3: TGTGCCAGCAAACCGGGACAGGGTAATTCACCCCTCCACTTT. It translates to CASKPGQGNSPLHF.

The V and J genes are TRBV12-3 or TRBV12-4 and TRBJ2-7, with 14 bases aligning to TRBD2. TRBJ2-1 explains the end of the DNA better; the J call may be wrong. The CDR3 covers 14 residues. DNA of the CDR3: TGTGCCAGCAGACCCGGACTAGCGGGGGGTGAGCAGTTCTTC. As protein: CASRPGLAGGEQFF.

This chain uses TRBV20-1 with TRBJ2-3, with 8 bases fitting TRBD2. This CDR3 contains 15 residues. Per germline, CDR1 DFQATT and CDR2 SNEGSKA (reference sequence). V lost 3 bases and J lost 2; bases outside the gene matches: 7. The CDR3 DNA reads TGCAGTGCTAGGGGGACTAGGATGTACACAGATACGCAGTATTTT. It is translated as CSARGTRMYTDTQYF.

CDR3 sequence (DNA): TGTGCCATCAGGGACGACGGGGGTCTCGAGACCCAGTACTTC. This gives the protein CAIRDDGGLETQYF. V is TRBV10-3 and J is TRBJ2-5; TRBD2 might be the D (6 bases). With 6 bases removed from V and 5 bases from J, the gap between germline ends came to 16 bases. Germline lookup yields CDR1 ENHRY and CDR2 SYGVKD. The CDR3 runs 14 residues.

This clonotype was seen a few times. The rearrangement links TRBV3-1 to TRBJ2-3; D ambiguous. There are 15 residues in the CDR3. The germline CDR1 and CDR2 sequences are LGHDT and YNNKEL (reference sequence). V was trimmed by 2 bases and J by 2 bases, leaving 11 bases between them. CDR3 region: CASSQTHSFTDTQYF. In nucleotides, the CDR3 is TGTGCCAGCAGCCAAACCCATTCTTTCACAGATACGCAGTATTTT.

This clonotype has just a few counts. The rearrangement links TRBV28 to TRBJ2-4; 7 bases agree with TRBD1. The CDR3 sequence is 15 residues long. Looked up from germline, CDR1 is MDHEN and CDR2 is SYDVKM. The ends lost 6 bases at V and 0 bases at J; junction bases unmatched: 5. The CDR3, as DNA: TGTGCCAGCAGCGGACAGGACCTAGCCAAAAACATTCAGTACTTC. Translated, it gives CASSGQDLAKNIQYF.

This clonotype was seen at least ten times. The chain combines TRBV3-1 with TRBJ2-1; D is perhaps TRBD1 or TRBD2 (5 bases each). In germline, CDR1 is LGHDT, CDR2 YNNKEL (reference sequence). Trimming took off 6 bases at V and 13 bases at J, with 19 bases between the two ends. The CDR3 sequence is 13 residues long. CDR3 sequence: CASRPAGWGSQFF. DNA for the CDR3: TGTGCCAGCAGGCCGGCAGGCTGGGGGAGTCAGTTCTTC.

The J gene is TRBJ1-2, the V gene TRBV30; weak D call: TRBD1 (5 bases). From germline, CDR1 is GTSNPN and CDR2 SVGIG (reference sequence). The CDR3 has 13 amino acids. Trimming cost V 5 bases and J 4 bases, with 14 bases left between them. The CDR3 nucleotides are TGTGCCTGGGAGTGGGGCGGAGGCTATGGCTACACCTTC. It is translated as CAWEWGGGYGYTF.

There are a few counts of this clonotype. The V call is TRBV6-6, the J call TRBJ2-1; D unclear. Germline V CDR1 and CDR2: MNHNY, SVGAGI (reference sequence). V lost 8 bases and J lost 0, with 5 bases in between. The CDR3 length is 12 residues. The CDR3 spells CASANSYNEQFF. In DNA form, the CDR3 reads TGTGCCAGCGCAAACTCCTACAATGAGCAGTTCTTC.

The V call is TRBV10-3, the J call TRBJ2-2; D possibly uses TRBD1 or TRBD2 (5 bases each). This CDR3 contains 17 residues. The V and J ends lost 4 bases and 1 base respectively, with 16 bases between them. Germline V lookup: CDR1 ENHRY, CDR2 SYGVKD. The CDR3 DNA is TGTGCCATCAGTGTAACCGGGGCCGGTATGAACACCGGGGAGCTGTTTTTT. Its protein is CAISVTGAGMNTGELFF.

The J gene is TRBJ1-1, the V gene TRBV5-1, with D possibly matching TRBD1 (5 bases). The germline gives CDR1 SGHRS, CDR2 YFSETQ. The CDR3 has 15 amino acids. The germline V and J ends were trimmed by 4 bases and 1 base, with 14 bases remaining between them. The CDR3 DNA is TGCGCCAGCAGCCCTACTAGACAGAAGAACACTGAAGCTTTCTTT. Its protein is CASSPTRQKNTEAFF.

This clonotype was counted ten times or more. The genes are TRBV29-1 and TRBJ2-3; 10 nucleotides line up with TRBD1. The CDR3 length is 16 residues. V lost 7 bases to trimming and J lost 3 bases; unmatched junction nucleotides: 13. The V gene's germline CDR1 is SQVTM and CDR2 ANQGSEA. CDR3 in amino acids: CSAQGEDRGITDTQYF. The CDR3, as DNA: TGCAGCGCTCAAGGGGAGGACAGGGGGATAACAGATACGCAGTATTTT.